Listed below are T cell receptor beta chains from one sample, sequenced in a study of T cell responses to AZD1222 COVID-19 vaccine. Here immunoSEQ multiplex PCR was the method, and the copy in TCRdb shows in-frame clones only, minus some. The sample lists about 120,000 clones; approximately 89% were seen once. The specimen was peripheral blood, collected 28 days after the second AZD1222 dose. These receptors all stem from an adult who received the AZD1222 COVID-19 vaccine. CDR3s include the opening cysteine and the closing phenylalanine or tryptophan. A D gene is named only where the DNA matches it firmly. A clone size is listed for some rows: how often the clone was seen (once, few, many), or a class if it is expanded.

d_call j_call v_call clone_size cdr3_aa cdr3_nt
- TRBJ1-3 TRBV18 - CASSPDLSGNTIYF TGTGCCAGCTCACCGGACCTCTCTGGAAACACCATATATTTT
- TRBJ1-5 TRBV2 - CASSYRAARYSNQPQHF TGTGCCAGCAGTTACAGGGCTGCGCGGTATAGCAATCAGCCCCAGCATTTT
- TRBJ1-6 TRBV19 - CASSERTRVGNSPLHF TGTGCCAGTAGTGAAAGGACACGGGTGGGTAATTCACCCCTCCACTTT
TRBD1 TRBJ1-2 TRBV5-4 - CASSSEQGAIGYTF TGTGCCAGCAGCTCTGAACAGGGGGCAATTGGCTACACCTTC
- TRBJ1-5 TRBV28 - CASSIQTGYNQPQHF TGTGCCAGCAGTATACAGACAGGCTACAATCAGCCCCAGCATTTT
- TRBJ1-2 TRBV19 - CASSIDTDAGYGYTF TGTGCCAGTAGTATAGACACCGATGCGGGCTATGGCTACACCTTC
TRBD2 TRBJ2-7 TRBV7-2 - CASSLEAGDSYEQYF TGTGCCAGCAGCTTAGAAGCGGGGGACTCCTACGAGCAGTACTTC
TRBD1 TRBJ1-2 TRBV4-3 - CASSLTTGTEYGYTF TGCGCCAGCAGCCTAACCACCGGGACAGAATATGGCTACACCTTC
- TRBJ2-6 TRBV14 few CASSQENPQEALTF TGTGCCAGCAGCCAAGAAAATCCGCAAGAGGCCCTGACTTTC
- TRBJ1-6 TRBV28 - CASSLGSTNSPLHF TGTGCCAGCAGTTTAGGGTCGACCAATTCACCCCTCCACTTT
- TRBJ2-7 TRBV6-2/TRBV6-3 - CASSYSKGREQYF TGTGCCAGCAGTTACTCGAAGGGCCGGGAGCAGTACTTC
TRBD1 TRBJ1-2 TRBV24-1 - CATSDAGTGGVYGYTF TGTGCCACCAGTGACGCCGGGACAGGGGGCGTCTATGGCTACACCTTC
- TRBJ1-1 TRBV5-8 - CASSQDSVTEAFF TGTGCCAGCAGCCAGGATTCGGTTACTGAAGCTTTCTTT
TRBD1 TRBJ2-3 TRBV18 - CASSAMGTGADTQYF TGTGCCAGCTCAGCGATGGGGACAGGGGCAGATACGCAGTATTTT
- TRBJ1-5 TRBV28 few CASSRSQPQHF TGTGCCAGCAGTCGATCTCAGCCCCAGCATTTT
- TRBJ1-2 TRBV6-1 few CASSEFGGTNYGYTF TGTGCCAGCAGTGAATTCGGGGGCACCAACTATGGCTACACCTTC
- TRBJ1-5 TRBV9 - CASSVAGQLNQPQHF TGTGCCAGCAGCGTAGCCGGCCAGCTAAATCAGCCCCAGCATTTT
- TRBJ1-1 TRBV19 - CASSVSIENTEAFF TGTGCCAGTAGTGTCTCCATAGAGAACACTGAAGCTTTCTTT
- TRBJ2-7 TRBV7-2 once CASSSFGLPYEQYF TGTGCCAGCAGCTCCTTCGGACTGCCCTACGAGCAGTACTTC
TRBD1 TRBJ2-1 TRBV7-2 once CASSKDRGSYYNEQFF TGTGCCAGCAGCAAAGACAGGGGCTCCTACTACAATGAGCAGTTCTTC
- TRBJ1-2 TRBV6-5 - CASRDTNLYGYTF TGTGCCAGCAGGGACACGAATCTATATGGCTACACCTTC
- TRBJ2-1 TRBV5-5 - CASSPGGGDEQFF TGTGCCAGCAGCCCCGGAGGGGGCGATGAGCAGTTCTTC
TRBD1 TRBJ1-2 TRBV28 - CASSYKTGAPGGYTF TGTGCCAGCAGCTACAAAACAGGGGCCCCGGGCGGCTACACCTTC
- TRBJ2-2 TRBV29-1 few CSVGQFAGNTGELFF TGCAGCGTTGGACAGTTTGCGGGGAACACCGGGGAGCTGTTTTTT
TRBD1 TRBJ1-6 TRBV18 - CASSPTGQGNLHF TGTGCCAGCTCACCGACGGGACAGGGAAACCTCCACTTT
- TRBJ2-5 TRBV6-5 - CASKRLGGETQYF TGTGCCAGCAAGCGACTAGGGGGCGAGACCCAGTACTTC
- TRBJ1-2 TRBV12-3/TRBV12-4 - CASSPGYGYTF TGTGCCAGCAGCCCCGGTTATGGCTACACCTTC
- TRBJ1-6 TRBV27 - CASSPGGSLLSYNSPLHF TGTGCCAGCAGTCCCGGGGGGTCGCTGCTCTCCTATAATTCACCCCTCCACTTT
- TRBJ2-3 TRBV3-1/TRBV3-2 - CASSQPGPQPDTQYF TGTGCCAGCAGCCAACCAGGGCCTCAACCAGATACGCAGTATTTT
- TRBJ1-2 TRBV4-2 few CASSQEPAGGYTF TGTGCCAGCAGCCAAGAACCGGCGGGTGGCTACACCTTC
TRBD1 TRBJ1-5 TRBV6-5 - CASRSGGSNQPQHF TGTGCCAGCAGGTCAGGGGGAAGCAATCAGCCCCAGCATTTT
- TRBJ2-7 TRBV19 - CASSTGPPYEQYF TGTGCCAGTAGTACCGGGCCCCCCTACGAGCAGTACTTC
- TRBJ1-2 TRBV5-8 - CASSLVRDYYGYTF TGTGCCAGCAGCTTGGTACGGGACTACTATGGCTACACCTTC
- TRBJ2-7 TRBV11-2 - CASSLMVGGEQYF TGTGCCAGCAGCTTAATGGTGGGCGGGGAGCAGTACTTC
- TRBJ1-6 TRBV5-6 - CASSLTELHSPLHF TGTGCCAGCAGCCTGACAGAATTGCATTCACCCCTCCACTTT
- TRBJ1-5 TRBV5-6 - CASSLRHQGNQPQHF TGTGCCAGCAGCCTGCGACACCAAGGCAATCAGCCCCAGCATTTT
- TRBJ2-5 TRBV6-2/TRBV6-3 - CASSYSVGRVETQYF TGTGCCAGCAGTTACTCTGTGGGGCGGGTGGAGACCCAGTACTTC
- TRBJ2-7 TRBV7-2 - CASSYLQGSYEQYF TGTGCCAGCAGCTACTTACAGGGATCCTACGAGCAGTACTTC
TRBD1 TRBJ2-7 TRBV7-2 - CASSTTGGNEQYF TGTGCCAGCAGCACAACAGGGGGCAACGAGCAGTACTTC
- TRBJ1-1 TRBV9 - CASSPGGQTNTEAFF TGTGCCAGCAGCCCCGGCGGACAGACGAACACTGAAGCTTTCTTT
TRBD1 TRBJ2-7 TRBV5-1 - CASSRDSEDYEQYF TGCGCCAGCAGCCGGGACAGTGAGGACTACGAGCAGTACTTC
- TRBJ1-2 TRBV28 - CASRDNYGYTF TGTGCCAGCAGGGACAACTATGGCTACACCTTC
- TRBJ2-3 TRBV5-1 - CASKIAHPTDTQYF TGCGCCAGCAAAATCGCACACCCGACAGATACGCAGTATTTT
- TRBJ2-1 TRBV7-3 - CASSLNTGLEYNEQFF TGTGCCAGCAGCTTAAATACGGGGTTAGAGTACAATGAGCAGTTCTTC
- TRBJ1-2 TRBV5-6 once CASSLVLGRGNYGYTF TGTGCCAGCAGCTTGGTACTGGGCAGGGGAAACTATGGCTACACCTTC
TRBD1 TRBJ1-5 TRBV10-3 - CATRDRVSGNQPQHF TGTGCCACTAGAGACAGGGTAAGTGGCAATCAGCCCCAGCATTTT
TRBD2 TRBJ2-2 TRBV4-3 - CASSQDSAGGLTGELFF TGCGCCAGCAGCCAAGATTCGGCGGGGGGGCTGACCGGGGAGCTGTTTTTT
- TRBJ1-1 TRBV6-6 once CASGGMNTEAFF TGTGCGTCCGGGGGAATGAACACTGAAGCTTTCTTT
TRBD1 TRBJ1-5 TRBV10-3 - CAISSGTANNQPQHF TGTGCCATCAGCTCCGGGACAGCCAACAATCAGCCCCAGCATTTT